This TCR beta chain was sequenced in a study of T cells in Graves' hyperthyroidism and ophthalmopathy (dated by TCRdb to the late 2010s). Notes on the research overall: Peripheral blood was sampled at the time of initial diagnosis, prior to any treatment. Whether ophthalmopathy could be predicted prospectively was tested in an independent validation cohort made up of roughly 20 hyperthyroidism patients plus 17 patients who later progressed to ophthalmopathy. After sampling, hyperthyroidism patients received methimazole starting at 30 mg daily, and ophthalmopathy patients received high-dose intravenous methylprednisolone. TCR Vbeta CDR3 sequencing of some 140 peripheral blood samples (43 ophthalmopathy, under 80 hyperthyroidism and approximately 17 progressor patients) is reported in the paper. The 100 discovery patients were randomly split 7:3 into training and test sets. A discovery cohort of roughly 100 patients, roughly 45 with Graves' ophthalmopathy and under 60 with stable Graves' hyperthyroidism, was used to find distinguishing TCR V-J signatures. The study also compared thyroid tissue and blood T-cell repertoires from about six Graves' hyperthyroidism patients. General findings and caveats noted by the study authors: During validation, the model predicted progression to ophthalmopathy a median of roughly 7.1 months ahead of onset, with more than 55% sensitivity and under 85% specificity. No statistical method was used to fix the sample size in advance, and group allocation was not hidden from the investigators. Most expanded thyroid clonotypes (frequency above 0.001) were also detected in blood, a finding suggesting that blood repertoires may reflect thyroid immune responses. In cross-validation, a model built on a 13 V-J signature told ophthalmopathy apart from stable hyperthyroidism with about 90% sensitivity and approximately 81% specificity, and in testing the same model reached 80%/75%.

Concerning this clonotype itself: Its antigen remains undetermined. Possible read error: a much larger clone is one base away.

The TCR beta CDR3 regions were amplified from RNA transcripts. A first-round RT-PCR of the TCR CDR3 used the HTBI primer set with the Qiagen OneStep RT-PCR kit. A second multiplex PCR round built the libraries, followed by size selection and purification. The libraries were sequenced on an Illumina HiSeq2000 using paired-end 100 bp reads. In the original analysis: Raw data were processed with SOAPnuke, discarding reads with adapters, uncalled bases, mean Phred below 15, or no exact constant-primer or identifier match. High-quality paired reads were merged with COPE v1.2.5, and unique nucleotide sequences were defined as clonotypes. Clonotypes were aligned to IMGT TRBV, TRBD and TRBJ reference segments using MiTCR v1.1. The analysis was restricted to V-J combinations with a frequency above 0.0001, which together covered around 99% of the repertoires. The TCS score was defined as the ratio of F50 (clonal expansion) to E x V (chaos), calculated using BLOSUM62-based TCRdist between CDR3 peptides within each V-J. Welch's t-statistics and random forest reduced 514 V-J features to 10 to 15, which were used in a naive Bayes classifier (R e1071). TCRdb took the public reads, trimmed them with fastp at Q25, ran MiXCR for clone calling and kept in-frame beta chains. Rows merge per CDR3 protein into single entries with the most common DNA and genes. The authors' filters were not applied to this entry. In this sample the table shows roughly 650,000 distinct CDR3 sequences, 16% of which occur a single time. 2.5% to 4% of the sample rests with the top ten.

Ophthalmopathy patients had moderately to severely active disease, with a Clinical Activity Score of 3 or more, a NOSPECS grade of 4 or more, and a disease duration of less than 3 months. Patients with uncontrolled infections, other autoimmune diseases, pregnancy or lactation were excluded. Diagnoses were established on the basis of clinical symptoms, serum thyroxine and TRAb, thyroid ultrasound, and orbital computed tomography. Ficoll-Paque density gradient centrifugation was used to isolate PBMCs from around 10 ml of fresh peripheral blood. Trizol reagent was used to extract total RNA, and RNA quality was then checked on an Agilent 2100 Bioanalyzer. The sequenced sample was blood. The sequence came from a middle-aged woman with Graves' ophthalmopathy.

CDR3 region: CASSLDGSVEQYF. The nucleotides read TGCGCCAGCAGCTTGGACGGGAGTGTTGAGCAGTACTTC. The chain is made from TRBV5-1 and TRBJ2-7; a tentative D call is TRBD2 (6 bases match). Per the germline V gene, SGHRS is the CDR1 and YFSETQ is the CDR2. Trimming removed 0 bases from V and 7 bases from J, leaving 11 bases between the germline ends. Inclusive of the bounding cysteine and phenylalanine, the CDR3 is 13 residues long. Just CDR3 DNA is preserved here, 39 bases in frame from base 1.